A selection of T cell receptor beta chains follows, all from one sample in a study of blood T cell repertoires in COVID-19. Assay used: immunoSEQ multiplex PCR; TCRdb lists only in-frame clones, some missing. The data contain 15,000 to 19,000 clones, around 86% of them singletons. The sample comprised peripheral blood. The receptors shown here come from an older man with active or convalescent COVID-19. Both conserved end residues are part of each CDR3. The order of the fields is J gene, V gene, clone size, D gene, CDR3 protein, CDR3 DNA. A D gene is named only where the DNA matches it firmly. Size values are once, few and many counts, or a class for expanded clones, and some rows have none.

>TRBJ1-1|TRBV6-6|few|NA
CASSYSAGTTEAFF
TGTGCCAGCAGTTACTCAGCAGGTACCACTGAAGCTTTCTTT
>TRBJ2-3|TRBV13|NA|TRBD1
CASSRRRQGGSTQYF
TGTGCCAGCAGCCGGCGGCGACAGGGCGGTAGTACGCAGTATTTT
>TRBJ2-5|TRBV30|few|NA
CAWSVFSGETQYF
TGTGCCTGGAGTGTATTTTCGGGGGAGACCCAGTACTTC
>TRBJ2-5|TRBV28|NA|TRBD1
CASSPPDRGIGTQYF
TGTGCCAGCAGTCCCCCGGACAGGGGGATTGGGACCCAGTACTTC
>TRBJ2-1|TRBV5-1|once|TRBD2
CASRDPSGGAWNEQFF
TGCGCCAGCAGGGACCCTAGCGGGGGGGCCTGGAATGAGCAGTTCTTC
>TRBJ2-1|TRBV6-6|NA|TRBD1
CASTHRDRVVEQFF
TGTGCCAGCACCCACCGGGACAGGGTTGTTGAGCAGTTCTTC
>TRBJ2-3|TRBV4-1|NA|TRBD2
CASSQVGLRSDTQYF
TGCGCCAGCAGCCAGGTGGGACTACGTTCAGATACGCAGTATTTT
>TRBJ2-5|TRBV11-1|NA|NA
CASSSPQGAWETQYF
TGTGCCAGCAGCTCACCGCAGGGCGCTTGGGAGACCCAGTACTTC
>TRBJ1-1|TRBV5-1|NA|NA
CASSLAGDGTEAFF
TGCGCCAGCAGCTTGGCGGGGGACGGCACTGAAGCTTTCTTT
>TRBJ1-4|TRBV6-5|NA|TRBD1
CASRGQGSNEKLFF
TGTGCCAGCAGGGGACAGGGAAGTAATGAAAAACTGTTTTTT
>TRBJ1-6|TRBV12-3/TRBV12-4|NA|NA
CASSLEVNSPLHF
TGTGCCAGCAGTTTGGAGGTTAATTCACCCCTCCACTTT
>TRBJ1-2|TRBV28|NA|TRBD1
CASTHLGDSTYGYTF
TGTGCCAGCACCCATTTGGGGGACAGTACTTATGGCTACACCTTC
>TRBJ1-5|TRBV19|NA|NA
CASSIAYESNQPQHF
TGTGCCAGTAGTATAGCCTACGAAAGCAATCAGCCCCAGCATTTT
>TRBJ2-5|TRBV2|NA|NA
CASRTGLLETQYF
TGTGCCAGCAGAACAGGGCTGTTAGAGACCCAGTACTTC
>TRBJ1-4|TRBV7-9|few|NA
CASSFHNEKLFF
TGTGCCAGCAGCTTTCATAATGAAAAACTGTTTTTT
>TRBJ2-3|TRBV4-1|NA|TRBD2
CASSQGLAGGWDTQYF
TGCGCCAGCAGCCAGGGACTAGCGGGGGGTTGGGATACGCAGTATTTT
>TRBJ1-4|TRBV15|NA|NA
CATSRGEKLFF
TGTGCCACCAGCCGGGGGGAAAAACTGTTTTTT
>TRBJ2-2|TRBV14|NA|TRBD1
CASSQERQGVNSTGELFF
TGTGCCAGCAGCCAAGAGAGACAGGGGGTTAATAGCACCGGGGAGCTGTTTTTT
>TRBJ2-5|TRBV24-1|NA|TRBD2
CATSDSKRAGGLETQYF
TGTGCCACCAGTGATTCAAAGAGAGCGGGGGGCTTGGAGACCCAGTACTTC
>TRBJ1-1|TRBV5-4|NA|NA
CASSAGTRKNTEAFF
TGTGCCAGCAGTGCCGGGACACGGAAAAACACTGAAGCTTTCTTT
>TRBJ2-7|TRBV13|NA|NA
CASSISSQGNSHEQYF
TGTGCCAGCAGCATAAGTTCCCAGGGGAATTCGCACGAGCAGTACTTC
>TRBJ1-2|TRBV24-1|NA|NA
CATSDFQGNGYTF
TGTGCCACCAGTGATTTCCAGGGGAATGGCTACACCTTC
>TRBJ2-2|TRBV4-2|NA|NA
CASSQAGAVTGELFF
TGTGCCAGCAGCCAAGCAGGGGCGGTCACCGGGGAGCTGTTTTTT
>TRBJ2-1|TRBV15|NA|TRBD1
CATSPTGTGHGGQFF
TGTGCCACCAGCCCGACCGGGACAGGGCATGGGGGGCAGTTCTTC
>TRBJ1-1|TRBV29-1|NA|NA
CSVETARNTEAFF
TGCAGCGTTGAGACAGCTCGGAACACTGAAGCTTTCTTT
>TRBJ1-2|TRBV5-1|NA|TRBD1
CASSLAPGGDYGYTF
TGCGCCAGCAGCTTGGCGCCAGGGGGAGACTATGGCTACACCTTC
>TRBJ2-3|TRBV11-3|NA|TRBD2
CASSFYAAGGDTQYF
TGTGCCAGCAGCTTTTATGCCGCGGGGGGAGATACGCAGTATTTT
>TRBJ2-1|TRBV19|NA|TRBD1
CATRLDRDNEQFF
TGTGCCACTAGGCTAGACAGGGACAATGAGCAGTTCTTC
>TRBJ2-7|TRBV20-1|NA|NA
CSPTQGNEQYF
TGCAGTCCGACGCAGGGGAACGAGCAGTACTTC
>TRBJ2-7|TRBV2|NA|TRBD2
CASKTGGEQYF
TGTGCCAGCAAAACGGGGGGAGAGCAGTACTTC
>TRBJ2-1|TRBV3-1/TRBV3-2|NA|TRBD2
CASSPDPGGNEQFF
TGTGCCAGCAGCCCAGACCCGGGAGGGAATGAGCAGTTCTTC
>TRBJ2-7|TRBV19|NA|TRBD1
CASSSGPRAGGGEQYF
TGTGCCAGTAGTTCGGGACCCCGGGCAGGGGGTGGAGAACAGTACTTC
>TRBJ1-1|TRBV13|NA|NA
CASTHRIFNTEAFF
TGTGCCAGCACTCACAGGATTTTTAACACTGAAGCTTTCTTT
>TRBJ2-7|TRBV5-1|once|TRBD2
CASSGSGGGYEQYF
TGCGCCAGCAGCGGGAGCGGGGGAGGGTACGAGCAGTACTTC
>TRBJ2-3|TRBV3-1/TRBV3-2|NA|TRBD2
CASSPVAGVGTDTQYF
TGTGCCAGCAGCCCCGTAGCGGGGGTGGGTACAGATACGCAGTATTTT
>TRBJ1-4|TRBV24-1|NA|NA
CATSDSASTGKLFF
TGTGCCACCAGTGATTCGGCTTCCACAGGGAAGCTGTTTTTT
>TRBJ2-5|TRBV2|NA|TRBD2
CASNRYLAGGFIETQYF
TGTGCCAGCAATCGGTACCTAGCGGGGGGATTCATAGAGACCCAGTACTTC
>TRBJ1-5|TRBV11-2|NA|TRBD1
CASSRDRAQPQHF
TGTGCCAGCAGCCGGGACAGGGCTCAGCCCCAGCATTTT